The T cell receptor (beta chain) under discussion was sequenced for a study of T cells expressing NK-cell markers (dated by TCRdb to the early 2020s). As for the study more broadly: In sorted CD3+CD56+NKG2C+, CD3+CD56+NKG2C- and CD3+CD56-NKG2C+ T-cell subsets from eight donors, TCR beta-chain repertoires were profiled. Of the eight sequenced donors, seven were found to be HCMV-seropositive and one was found to be HCMV-seronegative. Randomly selected healthy volunteers, three men and five women, were used as the eight sequenced donors. Libraries were sequenced as 2 x 150 bp reads on Illumina HiSeq 2000/2500, MiSeq or NextSeq. General findings and caveats noted by the study authors: For six donors, the dominant CD3+CD56+NKG2C+ clonotypes were among the top 10 CD8+ clonotypes and accounted for roughly 1.0-7.5% of CD8+ T cells. It remained unclear whether the expanded NKG2C-expressing T cell clones were specific for HCMV antigens. Those dominant clonotypes were again the most abundant among CD3+CD56-NKG2C+ cells in several donors, at about 28.3-65%.

HCMV-specific IgG was detected in serum with a commercial ELISA kit to determine HCMV serostatus. Peripheral blood mononuclear cells were isolated from blood by Ficoll density gradient centrifugation. Per the germline V gene (reference sequence), SGHKS is the CDR1 and YYEKEE is the CDR2. CDR3 length: 13 amino acids, cysteine to phenylalanine. DNA for this receptor is not on file. Comment on this clonotype: Its recognized antigen is unknown.

Sequencing used an Illumina HiSeq 2000. TCR beta cDNA libraries were prepared using 5'RACE template switching, which introduced a universal primer site and unique molecular identifiers. Priming for cDNA synthesis came from the TCR beta constant segment, and two successive PCR amplification steps followed. Under the source paper's analysis protocol: MIGEC was used to demultiplex reads and group reads by UMI, and MiTCR was used to assemble and quantify clonotypes. Only TCR cDNA sequences supported by at least two reads were kept to exclude erroneous sequences. The tcR package was used for downstream repertoire analysis, with clonotypes matched between fractions based on CDR3 nucleotide sequence plus V segment. VDJmatch was used to annotate antigen specificity against VDJdb, with one amino acid substitution in CDR3 allowed. TCRdb reprocessed the sequencing reads and holds a single record per CDR3 protein sequence, with no DNA. The V and J calls shown here were made by TCRdb, not taken from the authors' results. This sample's listing comprises 200,000 to 300,000 distinct CDR3 sequences. The top ten clones comprise approximately 0.42% of the sample.

The chain uses TRBV5-5 and TRBJ1-1; TCRdb gives TRBD1 as the D gene, but with no DNA this cannot be confirmed. The sample consisted of blood T cells: a sorted CD56 or NKG2C T cell subset, CD4+ or CD8+ T cells, or bulk PBMC T cells (not recorded which). The TCR sequence derives from a man aged 18 to 30 in good health. Donor details come from another sample of the same person, matched by shared clones. The CDR3 protein: CASSLEPGQTAFF. Here the CDR3 is joined to the reference TRBV5-5 and TRBJ1-1 genes, and the full variable domain is: DAGVTQSPTHLIKTRGQQVTLRCSPISGHKSVSWYQQVLGQGPQFIFQYYEKEERGRGNFPDRFSARQFPNYSSELNVNALLLGDSALYLCASSLEPGQTAFFGQGTRLTVV.